These 27 T cell receptor beta chains came from one sample sequenced in a study of T cells in Graves' hyperthyroidism and ophthalmopathy. RNA transcripts were the template for amplifying TCR beta CDR3 regions. The HTBI primer set served for first-round RT-PCR of the TCR CDR3. TCRdb used MiXCR to reprocess the multiplex PCR reads, holding one entry per CDR3 protein. The sample holds approximately 600,000 distinct CDR3 sequences, less than 25% seen once. What was sequenced was blood. Every receptor here comes from a man aged 25 to 45 with Graves' ophthalmopathy.

The table lists this clonotype with many counts. The chain has TRBV7-9 and TRBJ2-3; D call uncertain. The CDR3 spans 12 residues. Germline V lookup: CDR1 SEHNR, CDR2 FQNEAQ (reference sequence). Trimming removed 6 bases from V and 6 bases from J, with 10 bases in between. CDR3 bases: TGTGCCAGCAGTTCGTATGGTGATACGCAGTATTTT. Translation: CASSSYGDTQYF. Full variable domain (remainder filled in from reference TRBV7-9 and TRBJ2-3): DTGVSQNPRHKITKRGQNVTFRCDPISEHNRLYWYRQTLGQGPEFLTYFQNEAQLEKSRLLSDRFSAERPKGSFSTLEIQRTEQGDSAMYLCASSSYGDTQYFGPGTRLTVL.

The chain has TRBV9 and TRBJ1-5; TRBD1 might be the D (5 bases). Trimming cost V 4 bases and J 3 bases, with 14 bases left between them. Germline CDR1 SGDLS, CDR2 YYNGEE. The CDR3 extends over 15 amino acids. The CDR3 sequence: CASSLSGTFNQPQHF. Written as DNA, the CDR3 is TGTGCCAGCAGCCTCTCCGGGACTTTCAATCAGCCCCAGCATTTT. Based on the CDR3 plus reference TRBV9 and TRBJ1-5, the full variable domain is DSGVTQTPKHLITATGQRVTLRCSPRSGDLSVYWYQQSLDQGLQFLIQYYNGEERAKGNILERFSAQQFPDLHSELNLSSLELGDSALYFCASSLSGTFNQPQHFGDGTRLSIL.

This chain connects TRBV10-3 to TRBJ2-2; D is ambiguous. Trimming shortened V by 10 bases and J by 6 bases, and 9 bases separated the two germline ends. There are 11 residues in the CDR3. CDR1 is ENHRY, CDR2 SYGVKD, per germline. The CDR3 nucleotides read TGTGCCACCCTTTTATCCGGGGAGCTGTTTTTT. Translating gives CATLLSGELFF.

This clonotype has ten or more counts. The gene calls are TRBV3-1 and TRBJ2-7; TRBD2 aligns across 7 bases. The V gene end was trimmed by 0 bases and the J gene end by 2 bases; junction bases not matched to a gene: 10. The CDR3 runs to 17 residues. Germline CDR1 and CDR2: LGHDT and YNNKEL (reference sequence). CDR3 in amino acids: CASSQEVSGLPTYEQYF. The DNA of the CDR3 is TGTGCCAGCAGCCAAGAAGTCTCGGGACTACCCACCTACGAGCAGTACTTC.

This clonotype was observed a single time. V is TRBV4-3 and J is TRBJ2-3, with D possibly called TRBD1 or TRBD2 (5 bases each). V dropped 0 bases and J dropped 6 bases, with 7 bases sitting between them. This CDR3 comprises 13 residues. Germline CDR1 is LGHNA and CDR2 is YSLEER. CDR3 sequence reads: CASSQDWGDTQYF. The CDR3 nucleotides are TGCGCCAGCAGCCAAGATTGGGGGGATACGCAGTATTTT.

Only a few counts were recorded for this clonotype. At one end the junction does not follow the germline gene, possibly because of a read error. This chain links TRBV5-1 with TRBJ2-5; D might be TRBD2 (6 bases). From germline, CDR1 is SGHRS and CDR2 YFSETQ. This CDR3 is 14 amino acids long. DNA of the CDR3: TGTGCCAGCAGCACCCTAAATGCGGGGGAGACCCAGTACTTC. Translating gives CASSTLNAGETQYF.

A few counts support this clonotype. The chain recombines TRBV12-5 with TRBJ1-2; a weak D match, TRBD1 (5 bases). Germline CDR1 reads LGHNT; CDR2 reads FRNRAP. This CDR3 comprises 14 residues. V was shortened by 0 bases and J by 8 bases, with 13 bases between the two germline ends. The DNA of the CDR3 is TGTGCTAGTGGTTTGGTGGCCTTAAGGGGCGGCTACACCTTC. This sequence encodes CASGLVALRGGYTF. Drawing the rest from reference TRBV12-5 and TRBJ1-2, the complete variable domain is DARVTQTPRHKVTEMGQEVTMRCQPILGHNTVFWYRQTMMQGLELLAYFRNRAPLDDSGMPKDRFSAEMPDATLATLKIQPSEPRDSAVYFCASGLVALRGGYTFGSGTRLTVV.

This clonotype was counted at least ten times. This chain connects TRBV11-1 to TRBJ2-5, with 8 bases fitting TRBD1. After removal of 4 bases from V and 1 base from J, the junction contained 14 bases not matched to a gene. This CDR3 is built from 18 residues. Germline V gene sequence: CDR1 SGHAT, CDR2 FQDESV (reference sequence). CDR3 region: CASSSDRASPVFQETQYF. CDR3 bases: TGTGCCAGCAGCTCGGACAGGGCCTCTCCCGTCTTCCAAGAGACCCAGTACTTC.

The chain recombines TRBV20-1 with TRBJ2-7; D may be TRBD2 (5 bases). The length of the CDR3 is 13 residues. Germline V gene lookup returns CDR1 DFQATT and CDR2 SNEGSKA (reference sequence). Trimming took off 6 bases at V and 0 bases at J, with 12 bases between the two ends. CDR3 DNA: TGCAGTGCAGTGAGGGAGACCTCCTACGAGCAGTACTTC. It translates to CSAVRETSYEQYF.

There are many counts of this clonotype. The chain employs TRBV3-1 and TRBJ2-3, with D perhaps given as TRBD1 or TRBD2 (5 bases each). V shed 1 base and J shed 2 bases, with 10 bases lying between them. The CDR3 length is 15 residues. CDR1 LGHDT and CDR2 YNNKEL come from the germline V gene (reference sequence). The CDR3: CASSQVGTDTDTQYF. CDR3 coding DNA: TGTGCCAGCAGCCAAGTGGGGACGGACACAGATACGCAGTATTTT.

This clonotype was detected once. The rearrangement links TRBV5-4 to TRBJ2-5; 7 bases fit TRBD2. The CDR3 is 15 residues long. Germline assignment: CDR1 SGHNT and CDR2 YYREEE (reference sequence). V dropped 4 bases and J dropped 2; count of bases not matched to a gene: 8. CDR3 nucleotides: TGTGCCAGCAGCCCCGGGGGGACTAATCAAGAGACCCAGTACTTC. This codes for CASSPGGTNQETQYF.

This clonotype was detected a few times. This chain links TRBV7-2 with TRBJ2-7, with D perhaps matching TRBD1 or TRBD2 (5 bases each). Germline CDR1 SGHTA, CDR2 FQGNSA. This CDR3 comprises 14 residues. The V end lost 5 bases, the J end lost 5 bases, and 16 bases lay between the germline ends. DNA of the CDR3: TGTGCCAGCAGCCGATCTGGGGGTCGGGACGAGCAGTACTTC. Translated: CASSRSGGRDEQYF. The full variable domain, rest sourced from reference TRBV7-2 and TRBJ2-7, is GAGVSQSPSNKVTEKGKDVELRCDPISGHTALYWYRQSLGQGLEFLIYFQGNSAPDKSGLPSDRFSAERTGGSVSTLTIQRTQQEDSAVYLCASSRSGGRDEQYFGPGTRLTVT.

The chain carries TRBV27 and TRBJ2-5; 8 bases match TRBD2. V gave up 5 bases and J gave up 2 bases; unmatched junction bases: 7. Germline CDR1 and CDR2: MNHEY and SMNVEV (reference sequence). The CDR3 runs 15 residues. The CDR3 nucleotides read TGTGCCAGCAGTACCCGGACTAGCCATCAAGAGACCCAGTACTTC. Translated, it gives CASSTRTSHQETQYF.

This clonotype was observed a handful of times. The gene calls are TRBV6-2 or TRBV6-3 and TRBJ2-7, with unresolved D. The CDR3 has 13 amino acids. The ends were cut back, 6 bases at V and 0 bases at J, with 9 bases in the middle. CDR1 is MNHEY, CDR2 SVGEGT, per germline. The CDR3 DNA is TGTGCCAGCAGCACGGACCACTCCTACGAGCAGTACTTC. Its translation: CASSTDHSYEQYF.

V is TRBV19 and J is TRBJ1-6, with TRBD1 matching over 7 bases. The CDR3 extends over 15 amino acids. Trimming took 6 bases from V and 8 from J; bases not matched to a gene: 10. CDR1 is LNHDA, CDR2 SQIVND, per germline (reference sequence). The CDR3 region is CASRLGGQVDSPLHF. The CDR3, as DNA: TGTGCCAGTAGACTGGGTGGACAGGTCGATTCACCCCTCCACTTT.

The chain has TRBV27 and TRBJ2-7, with D perhaps matching TRBD2 (6 bases). Trimming took 8 bases from V and 4 from J, leaving 18 bases between them. The CDR3 spans 14 residues. Germline V gives CDR1 MNHEY, CDR2 SMNVEV (reference sequence). CDR3 region: CASALDGRGYEQYF. The CDR3 nucleotides are TGTGCCAGCGCCCTTGATGGGCGGGGATACGAGCAGTACTTC.

The sample holds many counts of this clonotype. The chain has TRBV7-2 and TRBJ1-4, with 7 bases matching TRBD1. CDR1 is SGHTA, CDR2 FQGNSA, per germline. The CDR3 is 16 residues long. V lost 6 bases and J lost 0; bases outside the gene matches: 7. Written as DNA, the CDR3 is TGTGCCAGCAGGGACAGGTCCTCCGCAACTAATGAAAAACTGTTTTTT. Its protein is CASRDRSSATNEKLFF.

The chain uses TRBV10-1 and TRBJ1-2; possibly TRBD1 for D (6 bases). Trimming took off 8 bases at V and 13 bases at J, with 20 bases between the two ends. Germline CDR1 is WNHNN and CDR2 is SYGVQD (reference sequence). The CDR3 consists of 12 residues. The CDR3 DNA reads as TGCGCCAGCGTGCAGGACAGAGTTGTTTCCACCTTC. Protein: CASVQDRVVSTF.

This clonotype was detected ten times or more. The chain uses TRBV11-2 and TRBJ2-1; D possibly corresponds to TRBD2 (5 bases). The length of the CDR3 is 15 residues. CDR1 and CDR2 from the germline V gene are SGHAT and FQNNGV. V was clipped by 2 bases and J by 6 bases, with 14 bases between them. Here the CDR3 DNA reads TGTGCCAGCAGCTTAAGAGGAGGTGAAAGCAATGAGCAGTTCTTC. Residues: CASSLRGGESNEQFF.

The gene calls are TRBV7-3 and TRBJ1-1; D possibly corresponds to TRBD1 (6 bases). Between the trimmed V and J ends, which lost 1 base and 4 bases, there was a span of 10 bases. The CDR3 loop spans 14 amino acids. The germline V gene encodes CDR1 SGHTA and CDR2 FQGTGA. CDR3 nucleotide sequence: TGTGCCAGCAGCTTAAAGGGGGACGGCACTGAAGCTTTCTTT. Encoded protein: CASSLKGDGTEAFF.

This clonotype showed up many times. The V gene is TRBV2, the J gene TRBJ1-4; D is perhaps TRBD1 (6 bases). V was cut by 3 bases and J by 6 bases, with 8 bases left in between. Germline V gene lookup returns CDR1 SNHLY and CDR2 FYNNEI. The CDR3 has 13 residues. The CDR3, as DNA: TGTGCCAGCAGTGACAGGGGAGATGAAAAACTGTTTTTT. It translates to CASSDRGDEKLFF.

Many counts were recorded for this clonotype. This chain links TRBV11-2 with TRBJ1-1; D is possibly TRBD1 (6 bases). V lost 3 bases, J lost 4 bases, and 21 bases lay in between. The CDR3 spans 17 residues. CDR1 SGHAT and CDR2 FQNNGV come from the germline V gene. For the CDR3, the DNA is TGTGCCAGCAGCTTTCGCCTTGGGGGCGCATTGGGCACTGAAGCTTTCTTT. Its protein product is CASSFRLGGALGTEAFF.

V and J are TRBV19 and TRBJ1-1; D might be TRBD1 (6 bases). The CDR3 runs 16 residues. The V gene lost 5 bases and the J gene lost 1 base, with 17 bases spanning the gap. Germline CDR1 and CDR2: LNHDA and SQIVND (reference sequence). The CDR3 here is CASSPRGDTRNTEAFF. The DNA for the CDR3 is TGTGCCAGTAGTCCTAGGGGGGACACGCGGAACACTGAAGCTTTCTTT.

There are many counts of this clonotype. The chain employs TRBV30 and TRBJ1-5; D is undetermined. V was cut by 0 bases and J by 6 bases, with 9 bases left in between. Germline assignment: CDR1 GTSNPN and CDR2 SVGIG (reference sequence). The CDR3 extends over 13 amino acids. This chain's CDR3 is CAWSVSPAQPQHF. The CDR3 DNA reads as TGTGCCTGGAGTGTTAGTCCCGCTCAGCCCCAGCATTTT. The complete variable domain, with remaining parts taken from reference TRBV30 and TRBJ1-5, reads SQTIHQWPATLVQPVGSPLSLECTVEGTSNPNLYWYRQAAGRGLQLLFYSVGIGQISSEVPQNLSASRPQDRQFILSSKKLLLSDSGFYLCAWSVSPAQPQHFGDGTRLSIL.

In its sample, this clonotype was seen a few times. The chain uses TRBV7-9 and TRBJ2-7, with 8 positions matching TRBD2. The CDR3 totals 15 residues. Germline V gives CDR1 SEHNR, CDR2 FQNEAQ (reference sequence). V dropped 5 bases and J dropped 5; count of bases not matched to a gene: 11. The CDR3 nucleotides are TGTGCCAGCAGCACTCCTGAGCGGGAGAGAAACGAGCAGTACTTC. This encodes CASSTPERERNEQYF.

This clonotype was counted at least ten times. This chain joins TRBV2 and TRBJ2-1; weak D call: TRBD2 (5 bases). V lost 10 bases to trimming and J lost 6 bases, with 13 bases between them. Germline-derived CDR1 and CDR2 are SNHLY and FYNNEI. The CDR3 runs 12 residues. For the CDR3, the DNA is TGTGCCAACAGACCTAGCTCCAATGAGCAGTTCTTC. This encodes CANRPSSNEQFF.

The chain has TRBV20-1 and TRBJ2-7, with 13 bases fitting TRBD2. The germline V gene encodes CDR1 DFQATT and CDR2 SNEGSKA (reference sequence). The CDR3 has 16 amino acids. Trimming cost V 5 bases and J 0 bases; bases outside gene matches: 7. The CDR3 region is CSASGTSGISSYEQYF. The DNA for the CDR3 is TGCAGTGCTTCAGGGACTAGCGGGATTAGCTCCTACGAGCAGTACTTC.